Described below is a single T cell receptor beta chain sequence and its context. Antigen: not known. PCR primers comprised 60 Vbeta and 13 Jbeta primers. Sequencing used immunoSEQ multiplex PCR; TCRdb keeps in-frame clones, though not all of them. The table records over 75,000 clones, almost 80% of them present only once. This specimen belongs to a study of cytomegalovirus exposure and HLA in healthy donors. Study-wide context: Among about 179 million T cells, an earlier analysis found 90 million to 130 million unique TCR beta sequences. Whole-study results and caveats: Most TCR sequences showed up rarely, but some public TCRs showed up in many donors. Previously analyzed data showed that most TCR beta V segments were productive at a frequency of about 90% or about 30%.

CDR1 SGHDT and CDR2 YYEEEE come from the germline V gene. This CDR3 is 15 amino acids long. V trimming: 3 bases; J trimming: 5 bases; junction bases outside the gene matches: 10. The source material was PBMCs. The V gene is TRBV5-6, the J gene TRBJ2-5, with 7 nucleotides matching TRBD1. This clonotype was sampled from a female donor in good health and CMV-seronegative. In nucleotides, the CDR3 is TGTGCCAGCAGCTCATCTGACAGGGTGGGGGAGACCCAGTACTTC. It encodes CASSSSDRVGETQYF.